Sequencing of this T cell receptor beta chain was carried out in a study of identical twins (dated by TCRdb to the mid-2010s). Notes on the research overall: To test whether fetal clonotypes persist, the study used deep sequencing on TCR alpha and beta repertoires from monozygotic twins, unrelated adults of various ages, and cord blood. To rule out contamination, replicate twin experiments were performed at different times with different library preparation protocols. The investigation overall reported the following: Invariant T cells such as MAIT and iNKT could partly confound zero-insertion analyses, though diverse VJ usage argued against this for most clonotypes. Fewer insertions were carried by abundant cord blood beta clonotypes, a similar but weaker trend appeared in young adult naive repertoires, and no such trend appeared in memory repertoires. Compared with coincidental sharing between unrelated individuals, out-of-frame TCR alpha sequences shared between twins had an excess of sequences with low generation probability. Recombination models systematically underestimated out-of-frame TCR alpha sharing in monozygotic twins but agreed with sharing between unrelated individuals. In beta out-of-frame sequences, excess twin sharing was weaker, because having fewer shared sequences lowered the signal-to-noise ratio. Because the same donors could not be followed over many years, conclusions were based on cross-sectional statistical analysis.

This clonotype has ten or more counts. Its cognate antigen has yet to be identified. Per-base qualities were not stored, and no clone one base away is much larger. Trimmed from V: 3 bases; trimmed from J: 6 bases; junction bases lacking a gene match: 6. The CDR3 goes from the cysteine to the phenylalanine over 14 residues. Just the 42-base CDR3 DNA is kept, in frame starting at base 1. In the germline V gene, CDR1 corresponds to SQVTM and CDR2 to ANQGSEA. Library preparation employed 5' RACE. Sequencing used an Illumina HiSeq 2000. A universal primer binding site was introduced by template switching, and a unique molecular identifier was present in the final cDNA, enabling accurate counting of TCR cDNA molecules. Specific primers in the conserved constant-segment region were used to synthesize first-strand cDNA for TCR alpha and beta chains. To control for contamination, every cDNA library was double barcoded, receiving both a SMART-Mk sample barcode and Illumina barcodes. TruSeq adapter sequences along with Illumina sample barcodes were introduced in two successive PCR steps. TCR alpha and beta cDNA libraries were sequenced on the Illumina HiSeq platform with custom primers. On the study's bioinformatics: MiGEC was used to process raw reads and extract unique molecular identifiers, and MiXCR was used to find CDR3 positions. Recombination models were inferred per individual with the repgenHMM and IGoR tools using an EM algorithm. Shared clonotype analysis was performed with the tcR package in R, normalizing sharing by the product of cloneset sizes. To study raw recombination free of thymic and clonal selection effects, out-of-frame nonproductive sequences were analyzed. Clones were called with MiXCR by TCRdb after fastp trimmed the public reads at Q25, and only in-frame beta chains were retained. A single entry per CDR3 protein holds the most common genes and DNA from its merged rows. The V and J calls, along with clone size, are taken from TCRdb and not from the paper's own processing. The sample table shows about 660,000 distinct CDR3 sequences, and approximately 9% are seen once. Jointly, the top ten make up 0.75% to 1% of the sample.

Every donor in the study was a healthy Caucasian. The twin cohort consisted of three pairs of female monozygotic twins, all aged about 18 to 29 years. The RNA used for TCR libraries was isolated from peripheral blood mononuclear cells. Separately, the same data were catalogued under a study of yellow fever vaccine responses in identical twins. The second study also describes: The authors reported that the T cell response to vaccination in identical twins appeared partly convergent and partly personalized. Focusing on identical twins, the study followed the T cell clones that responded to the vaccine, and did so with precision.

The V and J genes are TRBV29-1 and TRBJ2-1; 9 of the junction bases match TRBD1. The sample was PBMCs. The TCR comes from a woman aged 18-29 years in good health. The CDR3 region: CSVERDRARNEQFF. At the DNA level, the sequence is TGCAGCGTTGAGCGGGACAGGGCCCGCAATGAGCAGTTCTTC.